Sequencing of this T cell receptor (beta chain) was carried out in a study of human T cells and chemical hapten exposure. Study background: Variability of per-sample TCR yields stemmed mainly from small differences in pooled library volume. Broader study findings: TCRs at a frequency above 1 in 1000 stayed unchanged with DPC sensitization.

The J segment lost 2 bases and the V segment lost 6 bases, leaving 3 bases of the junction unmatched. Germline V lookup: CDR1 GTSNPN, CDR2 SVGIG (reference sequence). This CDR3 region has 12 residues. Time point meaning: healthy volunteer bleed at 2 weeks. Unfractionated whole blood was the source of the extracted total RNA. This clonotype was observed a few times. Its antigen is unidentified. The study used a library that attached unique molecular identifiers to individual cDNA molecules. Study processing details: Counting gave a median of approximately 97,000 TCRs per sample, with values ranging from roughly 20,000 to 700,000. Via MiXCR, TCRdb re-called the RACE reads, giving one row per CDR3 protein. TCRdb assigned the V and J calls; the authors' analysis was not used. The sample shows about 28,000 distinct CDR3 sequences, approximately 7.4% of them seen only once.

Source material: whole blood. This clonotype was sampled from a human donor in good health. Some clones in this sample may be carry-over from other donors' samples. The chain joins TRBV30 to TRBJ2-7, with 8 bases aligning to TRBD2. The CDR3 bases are TGTGCCTGCCTAGCGGGCCCCTACGAGCAGTACTTC. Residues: CACLAGPYEQYF.